These T cell receptor beta chains were read from a single sample in a study of cytomegalovirus exposure and HLA in healthy donors. The assay was immunoSEQ multiplex PCR, and TCRdb's table has in-frame clones only and misses some. The sample shows just over 150,000 clones, more than 75% of them seen only once. The sequenced sample consisted of PBMCs. These receptors were collected from a man between 18 and 29 years old in good health and CMV-seropositive. Each CDR3 is given with its conserved first and last residue. A D gene is named only where the DNA matches it firmly. The size field is filled for only some rows; it gives once, few, many or a size class.

D: -
size: -
J: TRBJ2-7
V: TRBV29-1
CDR3: CSVLKGTYEQYF
DNA: TGCAGCGTTCTGAAGGGGACCTACGAGCAGTACTTC

D: -
size: -
J: TRBJ1-2
V: TRBV6-5
CDR3: CASSYSPLYYEGYTF
DNA: TGTGCCAGCAGTTACTCGCCCCTATACTATGAAGGCTACACCTTC

D: -
size: -
J: TRBJ2-3
V: TRBV6-4
CDR3: CASSYLLADTQYF
DNA: TGTGCCAGCAGCTACCTACTAGCAGATACGCAGTATTTT

D: TRBD1
size: -
J: TRBJ1-1
V: TRBV7-2
CDR3: CASSPIRLTDRGAFF
DNA: TGTGCCAGCAGCCCGATCCGACTAACTGACAGGGGGGCTTTCTTT

D: -
size: -
J: TRBJ2-1
V: TRBV19
CDR3: CASSTDSSYNEQFF
DNA: TGTGCCAGTAGTACCGACAGCTCCTACAATGAGCAGTTCTTC

D: TRBD1
size: -
J: TRBJ1-4
V: TRBV19
CDR3: CASSIDGTAVSGIF
DNA: TGTGCCAGTAGTATAGACGGGACAGCCGTGAGTGGGATTTTT

D: TRBD2
size: -
J: TRBJ2-1
V: TRBV7-2
CDR3: CASSLASGGVDEQFF
DNA: TGTGCCAGCAGCTTAGCTAGCGGGGGGGTCGATGAGCAGTTCTTC

D: TRBD1
size: -
J: TRBJ2-3
V: TRBV7-9
CDR3: CASSDPGQGAKDTQYF
DNA: TGTGCCAGCAGCGATCCGGGACAGGGGGCGAAAGATACGCAGTATTTT

D: TRBD1
size: -
J: TRBJ2-7
V: TRBV6-1
CDR3: CASSLTGISYEQYF
DNA: TGTGCCAGCAGTTTGACAGGGATCTCCTACGAGCAGTACTTC

D: -
size: -
J: TRBJ2-3
V: TRBV5-4
CDR3: CASSLLGGSTDTQYF
DNA: TGTGCCAGCAGCTTACTCGGGGGAAGCACAGATACGCAGTATTTT

D: -
size: -
J: TRBJ2-7
V: TRBV5-4
CDR3: CASSPDSRGYEQYF
DNA: TGTGCCAGCAGCCCGGACAGCCGGGGCTACGAGCAGTACTTC

D: TRBD1
size: -
J: TRBJ2-1
V: TRBV5-4
CDR3: CASSLGGGSYNEQFF
DNA: TGTGCCAGCAGCTTGGGAGGGGGCAGTTACAATGAGCAGTTCTTC

D: -
size: -
J: TRBJ1-1
V: TRBV4-3
CDR3: CASSQGGLGTEAFF
DNA: TGCGCCAGCAGCCAAGGAGGGTTGGGCACTGAAGCTTTCTTT

D: TRBD1
size: -
J: TRBJ2-7
V: TRBV15
CDR3: CATSRGRDRLSYEQYF
DNA: TGTGCCACCAGCAGGGGCCGGGACAGGTTATCCTACGAGCAGTACTTC

D: -
size: -
J: TRBJ2-7
V: TRBV12-5
CDR3: CASGLVTTGSYEQYF
DNA: TGTGCTAGTGGTTTGGTGACGACAGGTTCCTACGAGCAGTACTTC

D: TRBD2
size: -
J: TRBJ2-1
V: TRBV2
CDR3: CASSVTSGGTNEQFF
DNA: TGTGCCAGCAGTGTTACTAGCGGGGGGACGAATGAGCAGTTCTTC

D: TRBD2
size: -
J: TRBJ2-7
V: TRBV11-3
CDR3: CASSIRGDGEQYF
DNA: TGTGCCAGCAGCATTCGGGGGGATGGCGAGCAGTACTTC

D: -
size: -
J: TRBJ1-3
V: TRBV5-1
CDR3: CASSLDPGSGNTIYF
DNA: TGCGCCAGCAGCTTGGACCCCGGCTCTGGAAACACCATATATTTT

D: -
size: -
J: TRBJ2-7
V: TRBV5-1
CDR3: CASSTAEVTGSEQYF
DNA: TGCGCCAGCAGCACCGCGGAGGTTACTGGCTCCGAGCAGTACTTC

D: TRBD2
size: -
J: TRBJ2-1
V: TRBV9
CDR3: CASSAQLAGGNNEQFF
DNA: TGTGCCAGCAGCGCCCAACTAGCGGGGGGAAACAATGAGCAGTTCTTC

D: -
size: -
J: TRBJ2-1
V: TRBV5-8
CDR3: CASSLAFGGADYNEQFF
DNA: TGTGCCAGCAGCTTGGCATTTGGTGGGGCAGATTACAATGAGCAGTTCTTC

D: TRBD1
size: -
J: TRBJ2-7
V: TRBV4-2
CDR3: CASTDRGSSGYEQYF
DNA: TGTGCCAGCACAGACAGGGGTTCTTCGGGCTACGAGCAGTACTTC

D: -
size: -
J: TRBJ1-5
V: TRBV6-6
CDR3: CASSNPGNSNQPQHF
DNA: TGTGCCAGTTCTAACCCGGGGAATAGCAATCAGCCCCAGCATTTT

D: -
size: once
J: TRBJ1-5
V: TRBV5-1
CDR3: CASSAGESNQPQHF
DNA: TGCGCCAGTAGCGCCGGGGAGAGCAATCAGCCCCAGCATTTT

D: TRBD2
size: once
J: TRBJ2-5
V: TRBV5-1
CDR3: CASSVGGGAETQYF
DNA: TGCGCCAGCAGCGTAGGCGGGGGGGCAGAGACCCAGTACTTC

D: TRBD2
size: -
J: TRBJ2-1
V: TRBV7-3
CDR3: CASSLTGLAAPGEQFF
DNA: TGTGCCAGCAGCTTAACTGGACTAGCAGCCCCAGGTGAGCAGTTCTTC

D: -
size: -
J: TRBJ1-1
V: TRBV6-5
CDR3: CASSYSPGNTEAFF
DNA: TGTGCCAGCAGTTACTCCCCCGGGAACACTGAAGCTTTCTTT

D: TRBD1
size: -
J: TRBJ1-1
V: TRBV4-3
CDR3: CASSPMKGQGPMNTEAFF
DNA: TGCGCCAGCAGCCCGATGAAGGGACAGGGCCCCATGAACACTGAAGCTTTCTTT

D: -
size: -
J: TRBJ2-4
V: TRBV5-1
CDR3: CASSLDRSKNIQYF
DNA: TGCGCCAGCAGCTTGGACAGGAGCAAAAACATTCAGTACTTC

D: TRBD1
size: -
J: TRBJ1-5
V: TRBV19
CDR3: CASSRPGQGSGNQPQHF
DNA: TGTGCCAGTAGTCGTCCGGGACAGGGGTCCGGCAATCAGCCCCAGCATTTT

D: -
size: -
J: TRBJ1-2
V: TRBV5-6
CDR3: CASSLGQGVVDGYTF
DNA: TGTGCCAGCAGCTTGGGGCAGGGTGTCGTGGATGGCTACACCTTC

D: -
size: once
J: TRBJ1-1
V: TRBV11-2
CDR3: CASSNFERAFF
DNA: TGTGCCAGCAGCAATTTCGAACGGGCTTTCTTT

D: -
size: -
J: TRBJ1-4
V: TRBV2
CDR3: CASMATKGLSNEKLFF
DNA: TGTGCCAGCATGGCGACCAAGGGACTGAGTAATGAAAAACTGTTTTTT

D: -
size: once
J: TRBJ2-7
V: TRBV7-2
CDR3: CASRTFGGFYEQYF
DNA: TGTGCCAGCAGAACATTTGGAGGGTTCTACGAGCAGTACTTC

D: -
size: -
J: TRBJ2-5
V: TRBV27
CDR3: CASSFSALPQREQYF
DNA: TGTGCCAGCAGTTTCTCGGCCCTTCCGCAGAGGGAGCAGTACTTC

D: TRBD1
size: -
J: TRBJ2-1
V: TRBV6-6
CDR3: CASSPGQAYDEQFF
DNA: TGTGCCAGCAGTCCGGGACAGGCTTACGATGAGCAGTTCTTC

D: TRBD1
size: -
J: TRBJ1-2
V: TRBV14
CDR3: CASSQHRDRVIPGYTF
DNA: TGTGCCAGCAGCCAACACCGGGACAGGGTCATCCCTGGCTACACCTTC

D: TRBD2
size: -
J: TRBJ2-1
V: TRBV7-3
CDR3: CASSSTGLAGEQFF
DNA: TGTGCCAGCAGCTCTACGGGACTAGCAGGTGAGCAGTTCTTC

D: -
size: -
J: TRBJ2-7
V: TRBV7-6
CDR3: CASSLGQPYEQYF
DNA: TGTGCCAGCAGCTTAGGACAGCCCTACGAGCAGTACTTC

D: -
size: -
J: TRBJ1-1
V: TRBV4-1
CDR3: CASSPPDRNTEAFF
DNA: TGCGCCAGCAGCCCCCCCGACAGGAACACTGAAGCTTTCTTT

D: -
size: -
J: TRBJ1-1
V: TRBV25-1
CDR3: CASSTPGGVSNTEAFF
DNA: TGTGCCAGCAGTACCCCGGGGGGTGTAAGTAACACTGAAGCTTTCTTT

D: -
size: -
J: TRBJ1-6
V: TRBV6-5
CDR3: CASSFDPGSPSPLHF
DNA: TGTGCCAGCAGTTTTGACCCAGGGTCTCCTTCACCCCTCCACTTT

D: TRBD1
size: -
J: TRBJ2-5
V: TRBV4-3
CDR3: CASSQGDSTQTQYF
DNA: TGCGCCAGCAGCCAAGGGGACAGTACACAGACCCAGTACTTC

D: TRBD2
size: -
J: TRBJ2-7
V: TRBV4-2
CDR3: CASSHELAGDAYEQYF
DNA: TGTGCCAGCAGCCATGAACTAGCGGGGGATGCCTACGAGCAGTACTTC

D: TRBD1
size: few
J: TRBJ1-1
V: TRBV19
CDR3: CASSSRQGGGTEAFF
DNA: TGTGCCAGTAGTTCCCGACAGGGTGGTGGCACTGAAGCTTTCTTT

D: TRBD1
size: -
J: TRBJ1-1
V: TRBV4-2
CDR3: CASSQIGQGAWNTEAFF
DNA: TGTGCCAGCAGCCAAATTGGACAGGGGGCTTGGAACACTGAAGCTTTCTTT

D: TRBD2
size: -
J: TRBJ2-2
V: TRBV5-1
CDR3: CASSQRTSGGSGELFF
DNA: TGCGCCAGCAGCCAAAGGACTAGCGGGGGCTCCGGGGAGCTGTTTTTT

D: TRBD1
size: once
J: TRBJ1-1
V: TRBV5-4
CDR3: CASSYGQGPPNTEAFF
DNA: TGTGCCAGCAGCTACGGACAGGGGCCACCTAACACTGAAGCTTTCTTT

D: TRBD2
size: -
J: TRBJ2-7
V: TRBV4-1
CDR3: CASSPYPLAGDLYEQYF
DNA: TGCGCCAGCAGCCCCTACCCCCTAGCGGGGGATCTCTACGAGCAGTACTTC

D: -
size: few
J: TRBJ2-7
V: TRBV2
CDR3: CASSDNLAIYEQYF
DNA: TGTGCCAGCAGTGATAACCTAGCGATATACGAGCAGTACTTC

D: TRBD2
size: -
J: TRBJ2-5
V: TRBV5-4
CDR3: CASSQRGGQETQYF
DNA: TGTGCCAGCAGCCAGCGGGGGGGCCAAGAGACCCAGTACTTC

D: -
size: -
J: TRBJ1-3
V: TRBV27
CDR3: CASSLTGVSGNTIYF
DNA: TGTGCCAGCAGTTTAACCGGGGTCTCTGGAAACACCATATATTTT

D: TRBD1
size: -
J: TRBJ1-5
V: TRBV6-1
CDR3: CASSGQGNNQPQHF
DNA: TGTGCCAGCAGCGGACAGGGCAACAATCAGCCCCAGCATTTT

D: TRBD2
size: -
J: TRBJ2-7
V: TRBV7-2
CDR3: CASSTRGGSYEQYF
DNA: TGTGCCAGCAGCACGCGGGGGGGCTCCTACGAGCAGTACTTC

D: -
size: -
J: TRBJ1-1
V: TRBV6-5
CDR3: CASTPGGLGTEAFF
DNA: TGTGCCAGCACCCCAGGCGGGTTAGGTACTGAAGCTTTCTTT

D: -
size: -
J: TRBJ2-7
V: TRBV19
CDR3: CASSLGHRYEQYF
DNA: TGTGCCAGTAGCTTGGGACACCGCTACGAGCAGTACTTC

D: TRBD1
size: -
J: TRBJ2-5
V: TRBV5-1
CDR3: CASSQGQFQETQYF
DNA: TGCGCCAGCAGCCAGGGACAGTTCCAAGAGACCCAGTACTTC

D: -
size: -
J: TRBJ1-4
V: TRBV11-2
CDR3: CASSLGDRSNEKLFF
DNA: TGTGCCAGCAGCTTAGGCGACAGGAGTAATGAAAAACTGTTTTTT

D: -
size: once
J: TRBJ2-3
V: TRBV11-2
CDR3: CASSHRGGTSTDTQYF
DNA: TGTGCCAGCAGCCACAGGGGGGGAACTAGCACAGATACGCAGTATTTT

D: -
size: -
J: TRBJ2-3
V: TRBV4-2
CDR3: CASSQGSAWGEDTQYF
DNA: TGTGCCAGCAGCCAAGGGTCGGCCTGGGGAGAAGATACGCAGTATTTT